These 9 T cell receptor beta chains originate from one sample sequenced in a study of blood T cell repertoires in COVID-19. Only in-frame clones appear in the TCRdb table, and some are missing; sequencing was by immunoSEQ multiplex PCR. The sample lists under 300,000 clones, 65% to 90% occurring once. Sequencing input: peripheral blood. These receptor sequences come from an elderly woman with active or convalescent COVID-19.

This chain links TRBV27 with TRBJ2-3; 7 bases line up with TRBD2. This CDR3 is 15 amino acids long. With V trimmed by 6 bases and J by 4 bases, 10 bases remained unmatched. Per germline, CDR1 MNHEY and CDR2 SMNVEV (reference sequence). CDR3 coding DNA: TGTGCCAGCAGATCCGTAATAGCGGGTTCAGATACGCAGTATTTT. Encoded protein: CASRSVIAGSDTQYF.

This chain links TRBV5-1 with TRBJ1-4; D not resolved. The CDR3 length is 16 residues. Trimming removed 4 bases at V and 7 bases at J, with 20 bases between. CDR1 SGHRS and CDR2 YFSETQ come from the germline V gene. This CDR3 is CASSRRESLGGEKLFF. The CDR3, as DNA: TGCGCCAGCAGCCGAAGGGAAAGTCTAGGAGGTGAAAAACTGTTTTTT.

The chain recombines TRBV28 with TRBJ1-2, with unresolved D. Germline CDR1 and CDR2: MDHEN and SYDVKM. This CDR3 has 13 residues. The V end was cut by 2 bases, the J end by 2 bases, with 6 bases between. CDR3 sequence (DNA): TGTGCCAGCAGTTTAAAACTCAACTATGGCTACACCTTC. This codes for CASSLKLNYGYTF.

V usage is TRBV11-2 and J usage is TRBJ2-1, with D possibly matching TRBD2 (7 bases). Trimming took 5 bases from V and 3 from J, leaving 14 bases between them. The CDR3 spans 15 residues. The germline gives CDR1 SGHAT, CDR2 FQNNGV. The CDR3 spells CASSRGDKHYNEQFF. The CDR3 DNA reads TGTGCCAGCAGCCGGGGGGACAAACACTACAATGAGCAGTTCTTC.

Concerning this clone: This may stem from a read error, because a much larger clone lies one nucleotide away. The J gene is TRBJ2-7, the V gene TRBV2; D gene uncertain. The CDR3 sequence is 11 residues long. Germline values: CDR1 SNHLY, CDR2 FYNNEI. V was clipped by 6 bases and J by 1 base, with 4 bases between them. In DNA form, the CDR3 reads TGTGCCAGCAGCATGTCCTACGAGCAGTACTTC. It specifies CASSMSYEQYF.

The rearrangement uses TRBV7-2 and TRBJ1-1; no reliable D call. The CDR3 is 12 residues long. Trimming stripped 5 bases from V and 1 base from J, with 5 bases between. Germline-derived CDR1 and CDR2 are SGHTA and FQGNSA. CDR3: CASSHRNTEAFF. DNA of the CDR3: TGTGCCAGCAGCCATAGGAACACTGAAGCTTTCTTT.

The chain carries TRBV3-1 (or the pseudogene TRBV3-2) and TRBJ1-5; D call uncertain. Germline CDR1 is LGHDT and CDR2 is YNNKEL (reference sequence). The V end lost 4 bases, the J end lost 0 bases, and 10 bases lay between the germline ends. The CDR3 has 15 residues. DNA of the CDR3: TGTGCCAGCAGCCTCGGTCCCAATAGCAATCAGCCCCAGCATTTT. It encodes CASSLGPNSNQPQHF.

The rearrangement links TRBV7-9 to TRBJ1-2; D not certain. Deletions cut 5 bases from V and 4 bases from J, with 23 bases between. Germline V gives CDR1 SEHNR, CDR2 FQNEAQ (reference sequence). The CDR3 extends over 17 amino acids. The CDR3 loop reads CASSLLLGAGYLYGYTF. The CDR3 DNA reads as TGTGCCAGCAGCCTGCTATTGGGCGCCGGATACCTCTATGGCTACACCTTC.

The rearrangement joins TRBV2 to TRBJ1-2; 8 nucleotides agree with TRBD1. The CDR3 is 14 residues long. Looked up from germline, CDR1 is SNHLY and CDR2 is FYNNEI. The V gene end was trimmed by 4 bases and the J gene end by 7 bases; junction bases not matched to a gene: 8. CDR3 sequence (DNA): TGTGCCAGCAGTGCCGGACAGGGAGTCTCTGGCTACACCTTC. This translates into CASSAGQGVSGYTF. Full variable domain (missing parts from reference TRBV2 and TRBJ1-2): EPEVTQTPSHQVTQMGQEVILRCVPISNHLYFYWYRQILGQKVEFLVSFYNNEISEKSEIFDDQFSVERPDGSNFTLKIRSTKLEDSAMYFCASSAGQGVSGYTFGSGTRLTVV.